The subject of this entry is one TCR beta chain. Antigen: not known. This entry comes from a study of beta chain features in type 1 diabetes. Overall study context: The examined sorted cells totaled fewer than 110,000,000 across samples. Study-wide points: People with Type 1 diabetes carried modestly yet significantly shorter TCRB CDR3s in all four CD4+ subsets. There were fewer insertions and more deletions at the VDJ junctions of type 1 diabetes patients.

Markers CD45RO/CCR7/CD25/CD127/CD95/CD27 served to sort CD4+ naive, central memory, regulatory and stem cell-like memory cells. Expressed TCRB transcripts were sequenced because the entire RNA isolate underwent reverse transcription. Clones were sequenced by immunoSEQ multiplex PCR, and TCRdb holds only the in-frame ones, with some missing. In the table there are a few hundred thousand clones, roughly 14% of which are singletons. This CDR3 region has 15 residues. Unmatched junction bases numbered 7, after V lost 7 bases and J lost 2 bases. Germline CDR1 SGHNT, CDR2 YYREEE (reference sequence). The J gene is TRBJ2-5, the V gene TRBV5-4; 11 bases agree with TRBD2. This sequence originates from a woman younger than 35 with type 1 diabetes. The specimen was naive CD4+ T cells from blood. The CDR3 region is CASGQRLAGQETQYF. The CDR3 region has the DNA TGTGCCAGCGGACAGCGACTAGCGGGACAAGAGACCCAGTACTTC.